The 26 T cell receptor beta chains below were found in one sample sequenced in a study of blood T cell repertoires in COVID-19. Method: immunoSEQ multiplex PCR; TCRdb's copy keeps in-frame clones and lacks some. Altogether roughly 70,000 clones are present, around 77% being singletons, with the ten largest covering under 3%. Sample: peripheral blood. Every receptor here comes from a man aged 65-85 years with COVID-19, enrolled during active disease.

This clone has a handful of counts. The chain joins TRBV10-3 to TRBJ1-6; weak D call: TRBD1 (6 bases). CDR1 ENHRY and CDR2 SYGVKD come from the germline V gene. The CDR3 extends over 14 amino acids. Trimming cost V 3 bases and J 9 bases, with 12 bases left between them. The DNA of the CDR3 is TGTGCCATCAGTGATCAGGGGCTGAGTTCACCCCTCCACTTT. This sequence encodes CAISDQGLSSPLHF.

This clone turned up a few times. The chain combines TRBV3-1 (or the pseudogene TRBV3-2) with TRBJ2-7; 12 bases map to TRBD1. This CDR3 comprises 14 residues. Germline V gene sequence: CDR1 LGHDT, CDR2 YNNKEL (reference sequence). J gave up 7 bases and V 3 bases, and 4 bases lay outside the gene matches. The CDR3 reads CASSHRDRGLEQYF. The CDR3 DNA reads as TGTGCCAGCAGCCACCGGGACAGGGGGCTTGAGCAGTACTTC.

The chain is built from TRBV18 and TRBJ1-4, with 9 bases that match TRBD1. CDR3 length: 15 residues. Looked up from germline, CDR1 is KGHSH and CDR2 is LQKENI. The trim removed 4 bases at V and 6 bases at J, leaving 6 bases unmatched. The CDR3 here is CASSLGTGTDEKLFF. The CDR3 DNA follows: TGTGCCAGCTCACTGGGGACAGGGACTGATGAAAAACTGTTTTTT. Full variable domain (missing parts from reference TRBV18 and TRBJ1-4): NAGVMQNPRHLVRRRGQEARLRCSPMKGHSHVYWYRQLPEEGLKFMVYLQKENIIDESGMPKERFSAEFPKEGPSILRIQQVVRGDSAAYFCASSLGTGTDEKLFFGSGTQLSVL.

This clone showed up many times. The V and J genes are TRBV9 and TRBJ2-1; weak D call: TRBD2 (5 bases). Germline V gives CDR1 SGDLS, CDR2 YYNGEE. The CDR3 is made up of 15 amino acids. The V end lost 0 bases, the J end lost 2 bases, and 9 bases lay between the germline ends. The DNA for the CDR3 is TGTGCCAGCAGCGTAGGGAGCGGTACCTACAATGAGCAGTTCTTC. Translating gives CASSVGSGTYNEQFF.

The chain carries TRBV3-1 (or the pseudogene TRBV3-2) and TRBJ2-3; TRBD2 matches 12 bases. CDR1 is LGHDT and CDR2 is YNNKEL in the germline V gene (reference sequence). The trim removed 5 bases at V and 5 bases at J, leaving 8 bases unmatched. This CDR3 is 16 amino acids long. In DNA form, the CDR3 reads TGTGCCAGCAGCTCTCAAGGGGGACTAGCGGGAGATACGCAGTATTTT. Translated: CASSSQGGLAGDTQYF.

The chain combines TRBV5-1 with TRBJ2-1, with TRBD2 as a possible D gene (6 bases). This CDR3 comprises 15 residues. In germline, CDR1 is SGHRS, CDR2 YFSETQ. The V and J ends lost 3 bases and 0 bases respectively, with 10 bases between them. CDR3 protein: CASSYSGPSYNEQFF. CDR3 DNA sequence: TGCGCCAGCAGCTACAGCGGGCCCTCCTACAATGAGCAGTTCTTC.

With regard to this clone: A much more abundant neighbour one base away suggests this may be a read error. This chain links TRBV18 with TRBJ2-7; TRBD1 is a possible D gene (5 bases). The length of the CDR3 is 15 residues. Germline lookup yields CDR1 KGHSH and CDR2 LQKENI. CDR3 loop: CASSPPWGFANEQHF. The CDR3 coding sequence is TGTGCCAGCTCACCCCCCTGGGGCTTCGCGAACGAGCAGCACTTC.

The J gene is TRBJ1-6, the V gene TRBV7-2, with 9 bases fitting TRBD1. Unmatched junction bases numbered 5, after V lost 7 bases and J lost 10 bases. Germline CDR1 is SGHTA and CDR2 is FQGNSA. CDR3 length: 13 residues. The CDR3 coding sequence is TGTGCCAGCACGGGACAGGGCGACTCACCCCTCCACTTT. The encoded protein is CASTGQGDSPLHF.

This chain links TRBV7-9 with TRBJ2-1; 10 bases map to TRBD2. The germline gives CDR1 SEHNR, CDR2 FQNEAQ (reference sequence). The ends lost 5 bases at V and 6 bases at J; junction bases unmatched: 13. CDR3 length: 17 residues. The DNA for the CDR3 is TGTGCCAGCAGCGTAGGGGCTAGCGGGAGTACGGGCAATGAGCAGTTCTTC. Amino acid sequence: CASSVGASGSTGNEQFF.

This chain connects TRBV5-5 to TRBJ2-5; D is perhaps TRBD1 (5 bases). The CDR3 is 14 amino acids. Germline values: CDR1 SGHKS, CDR2 YYEKEE (reference sequence). V was clipped by 3 bases and J by 0 bases, with 9 bases between them. CDR3 amino acids: CASSWGRYQETQYF. The CDR3 DNA reads TGTGCCAGCAGCTGGGGCCGTTACCAAGAGACCCAGTACTTC.

V and J are TRBV7-9 and TRBJ2-7; D is unresolved. V was pared by 2 bases and J by 2 bases, with 10 bases between. Germline V CDR1 and CDR2: SEHNR, FQNEAQ (reference sequence). This CDR3 is 14 amino acids long. The CDR3 is CASSLTGQTYEQYF. The CDR3 DNA sequence: TGTGCCAGCAGCTTAACGGGTCAGACCTACGAGCAGTACTTC.

The J gene is TRBJ1-1, the V gene TRBV19; possible D gene TRBD1, 6 bases. CDR3 length: 18 amino acids. Germline assignment: CDR1 LNHDA and CDR2 SQIVND (reference sequence). Trimming stripped 9 bases from V and 0 bases from J, with 26 bases between. In DNA, the CDR3 is TGTGCCAGCTCGGGTACGGGACACCGTTTCAATCTGAACACTGAAGCTTTCTTT. Translating gives CASSGTGHRFNLNTEAFF.

In DNA form, the CDR3 reads TGTGCCAGCAGTTACAACAGCCGGAATCAGCCCCAGCATTTT. This gives the protein CASSYNSRNQPQHF. V and J are TRBV6-6 and TRBJ1-5, with D unresolved. V was clipped by 2 bases and J by 4 bases, with 9 bases between them. CDR1 and CDR2 (germline): MNHNY, SVGAGI (reference sequence). The CDR3 has 14 amino acids.

The rearrangement links TRBV4-3 to TRBJ1-1, with 7 bases identical to TRBD1. The CDR3 consists of 16 residues. Germline assignment: CDR1 LGHNA and CDR2 YSLEER. The junction had 12 bases not matched to a gene; V was cut back by 3 bases and J by 5 bases. In DNA form, the CDR3 reads TGCGCCAGCAGCCAGAACATTCTGACAGGGATTACTGAAGCTTTCTTT. This codes for CASSQNILTGITEAFF.

The rearrangement uses TRBV28 and TRBJ2-7, with TRBD2 matching over 7 bases. The ends lost 7 bases at V and 7 bases at J; junction bases unmatched: 13. This CDR3 contains 14 residues. CDR1 and CDR2 (germline): MDHEN, SYDVKM. CDR3 loop: CASMTNIRREEQYF. The CDR3 nucleotides read TGTGCCAGCATGACGAATATTAGGCGGGAGGAGCAGTACTTC.

In its sample, this clone was seen a few times. The gene calls are TRBV28 and TRBJ1-2; a weak D match, TRBD1 (6 bases). The germline V gene has CDR1 MDHEN and CDR2 SYDVKM. V gave up 5 bases and J gave up 4 bases, with 20 bases separating them. This CDR3 comprises 16 residues. The CDR3 DNA reads as TGTGCCAGCAGTGCACCCCCGGGACACCTTTTCTATGGCTACACCTTC. Amino acids: CASSAPPGHLFYGYTF.

The rearrangement uses TRBV5-5 and TRBJ1-5, with D possibly matching TRBD1 (5 bases). Germline-derived CDR1 and CDR2 are SGHKS and YYEKEE (reference sequence). The CDR3 spans 15 residues. Deletions cut 4 bases from V and 7 bases from J, with 18 bases between. The CDR3 coding sequence is TGTGCCAGCAGCACCTTGCCGGGGGACGGACAGCCCCAGCATTTT. Its protein product is CASSTLPGDGQPQHF.

The gene calls are TRBV15 and TRBJ2-4; no reliable D call. The CDR3 has 16 residues. The germline V gene encodes CDR1 LNHNV and CDR2 YYDKDF (reference sequence). The V and J ends lost 3 bases and 0 bases respectively, with 12 bases between them. CDR3 loop: CATSREQLLAKNIQYF. The DNA for the CDR3 is TGTGCCACCAGCAGGGAACAGTTACTAGCCAAAAACATTCAGTACTTC.

V gene TRBV7-9 combines with J gene TRBJ2-7; the match to TRBD1 covers 7 bases. From germline, CDR1 is SEHNR and CDR2 FQNEAQ (reference sequence). Trimming removed 5 bases from V and 5 bases from J; junction bases left unmatched: 9. This CDR3 spans 14 amino acids. The CDR3 reads CASSRRQGLHEQYF. The CDR3 coding sequence is TGTGCCAGCAGCCGAAGACAGGGTCTCCACGAGCAGTACTTC. Variable domain in full (rest from reference TRBV7-9 and TRBJ2-7): DTGVSQNPRHKITKRGQNVTFRCDPISEHNRLYWYRQTLGQGPEFLTYFQNEAQLEKSRLLSDRFSAERPKGSFSTLEIQRTEQGDSAMYLCASSRRQGLHEQYFGPGTRLTVT.

J is TRBJ2-3 and V is TRBV18; a possible D gene is TRBD1 (5 bases). This CDR3 comprises 15 residues. Germline V gene sequence: CDR1 KGHSH, CDR2 LQKENI. The ends were cut back, 5 bases at V and 4 bases at J, with 16 bases in the middle. CDR3 DNA: TGTGCCAGCTCAATCAGGGCCGGCCGCTCAGATACGCAGTATTTT. Its translation: CASSIRAGRSDTQYF.

This sequence joins TRBV6-5 and TRBJ2-2, with 9 bases fitting TRBD1. Germline V gives CDR1 MNHEY, CDR2 SVGAGI. The V and J ends lost 4 bases and 2 bases, in that order; junction bases with no gene match: 5. The CDR3 covers 16 residues. The CDR3 here is CASSWTGDLNTGELFF. Written as DNA, the CDR3 is TGTGCCAGCAGTTGGACAGGGGACCTTAACACCGGGGAGCTGTTTTTT.

The CDR3 spells CASSRMGRGTIYF. In DNA, the CDR3 is TGTGCCAGCAGCCGGATGGGGAGGGGAACCATATATTTT. The V and J genes are TRBV5-6 and TRBJ1-3, with D perhaps TRBD1 (5 bases). The CDR3 spans 13 residues. Trimming cost V 4 bases and J 10 bases, with 15 bases left between them. CDR1 SGHDT and CDR2 YYEEEE come from the germline V gene.

The chain uses TRBV11-2 and TRBJ1-3; D unresolved. The length of the CDR3 is 14 residues. Germline V gene sequence: CDR1 SGHAT, CDR2 FQNNGV. V was pared by 3 bases and J by 2 bases, with 8 bases between. CDR3 in DNA: TGTGCCAGCAGCTTCCAGGTGGCTGGAAACACCATATATTTT. It is translated as CASSFQVAGNTIYF.

This clone was counted only a few times. The rearrangement joins TRBV1 to TRBJ2-1; the table names TRBD2, a call not compared with the DNA. TRBV1 is a pseudogene segment. The CDR3 is made up of 17 amino acids. The CDR3, as DNA: TGCACCAGCAGCCAAGATCGGGAGACCACCCTTTGCAATGAGCAGTTCTTC. Translated: CTSSQDRETTLCNEQFF.

For the CDR3, the DNA is TGTGCCAGCAGGGGGACAGGGGGTCCCAATCAGCCCCAGCATTTT. Translating it yields CASRGTGGPNQPQHF. The V call is TRBV6-5, the J call TRBJ1-5, with 11 bases identical to TRBD1. With V trimmed by 6 bases and J by 3 bases, 4 bases remained unmatched. In germline, CDR1 is MNHEY, CDR2 SVGAGI. The CDR3 spans 15 residues.

The chain joins TRBV4-1 to TRBJ2-2, with 14 bases fitting TRBD2. CDR3 length: 20 residues. The trim removed 4 bases at V and 0 bases at J, leaving 10 bases unmatched. Germline loops: CDR1 MGHRA, CDR2 YSYEKL. The CDR3: CASSPLGATSGRANTGELFF. Here the CDR3 DNA reads TGCGCCAGCAGCCCCCTCGGGGCGACTAGCGGGAGGGCGAACACCGGGGAGCTGTTTTTT.